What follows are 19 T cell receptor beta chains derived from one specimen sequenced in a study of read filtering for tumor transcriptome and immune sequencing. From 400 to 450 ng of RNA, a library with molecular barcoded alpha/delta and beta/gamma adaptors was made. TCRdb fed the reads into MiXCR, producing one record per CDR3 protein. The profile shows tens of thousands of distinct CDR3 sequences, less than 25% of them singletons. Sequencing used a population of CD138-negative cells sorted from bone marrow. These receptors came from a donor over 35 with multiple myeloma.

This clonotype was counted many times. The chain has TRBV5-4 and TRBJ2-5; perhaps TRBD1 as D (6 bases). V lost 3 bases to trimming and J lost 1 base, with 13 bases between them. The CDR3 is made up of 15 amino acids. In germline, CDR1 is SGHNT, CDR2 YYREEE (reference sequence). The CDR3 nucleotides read TGTGCCAGCAGCTCCCTTTTGACAGGCCAAGAGACCCAGTACTTC. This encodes CASSSLLTGQETQYF.

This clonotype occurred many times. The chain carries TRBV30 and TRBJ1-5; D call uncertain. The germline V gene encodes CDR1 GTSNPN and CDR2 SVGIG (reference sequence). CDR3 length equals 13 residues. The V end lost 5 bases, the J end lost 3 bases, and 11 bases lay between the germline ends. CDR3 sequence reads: CAWGQEHNQPQHF. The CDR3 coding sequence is TGTGCCTGGGGGCAGGAGCACAATCAGCCCCAGCATTTT.

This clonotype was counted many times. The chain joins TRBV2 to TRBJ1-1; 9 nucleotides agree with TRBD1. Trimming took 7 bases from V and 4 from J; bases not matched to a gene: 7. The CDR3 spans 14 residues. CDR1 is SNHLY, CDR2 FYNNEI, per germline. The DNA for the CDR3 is TGTGCCAGCAACGGACAGGGGATACCCACTGAAGCTTTCTTT. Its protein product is CASNGQGIPTEAFF.

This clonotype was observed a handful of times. The CDR3 loop is CSASQDTLADDQPQHF. The CDR3 DNA sequence: TGCAGTGCTAGCCAAGACACCTTGGCGGACGATCAGCCCCAGCATTTT. The chain links TRBV20-1 to TRBJ1-5; D uncertain. CDR3 size: 16 residues. V was cut by 3 bases and J by 5 bases, with 20 bases left in between. From germline, CDR1 is DFQATT and CDR2 SNEGSKA (reference sequence).

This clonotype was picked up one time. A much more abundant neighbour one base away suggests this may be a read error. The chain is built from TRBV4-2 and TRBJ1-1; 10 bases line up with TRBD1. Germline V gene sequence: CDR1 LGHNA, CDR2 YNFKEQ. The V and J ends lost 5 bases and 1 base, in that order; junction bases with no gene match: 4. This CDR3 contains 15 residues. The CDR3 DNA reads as TGTGCCAGCAGCACCGACAGGGGGCAGAACACTGAAGCTTTCTTT. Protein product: CASSTDRGQNTEAFF.

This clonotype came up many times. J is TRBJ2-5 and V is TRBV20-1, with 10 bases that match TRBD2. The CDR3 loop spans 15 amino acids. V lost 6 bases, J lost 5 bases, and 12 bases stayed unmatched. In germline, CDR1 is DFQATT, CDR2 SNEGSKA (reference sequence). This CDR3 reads CSAHLGAGGKETQYF. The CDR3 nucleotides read TGCAGTGCCCACTTGGGAGCGGGAGGGAAGGAGACCCAGTACTTC.

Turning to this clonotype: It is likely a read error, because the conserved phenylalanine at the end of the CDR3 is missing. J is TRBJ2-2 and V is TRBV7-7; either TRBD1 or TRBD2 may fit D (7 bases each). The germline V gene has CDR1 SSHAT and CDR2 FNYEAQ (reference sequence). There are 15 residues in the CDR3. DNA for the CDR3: TGTGCTAGCAGCCCAGGGGGGGACTTCACCGGGGAGCTGTTTCTT. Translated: CASSPGGDFTGELFL.

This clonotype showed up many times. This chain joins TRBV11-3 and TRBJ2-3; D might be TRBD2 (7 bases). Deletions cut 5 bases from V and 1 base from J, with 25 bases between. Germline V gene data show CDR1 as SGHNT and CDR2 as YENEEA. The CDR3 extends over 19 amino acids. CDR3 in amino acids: CASSRGAIGTPSRTDTQYF. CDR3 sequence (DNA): TGTGCCAGCAGCCGGGGGGCGATCGGGACTCCGTCCCGCACAGATACGCAGTATTTT.

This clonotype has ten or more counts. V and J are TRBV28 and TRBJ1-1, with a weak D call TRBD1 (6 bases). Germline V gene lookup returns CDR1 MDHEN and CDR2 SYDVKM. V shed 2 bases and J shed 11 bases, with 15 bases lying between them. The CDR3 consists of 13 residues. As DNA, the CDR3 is TGTGCCAGCAGTTTACGATGGGACATGCGGGCTTTCTTT. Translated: CASSLRWDMRAFF.

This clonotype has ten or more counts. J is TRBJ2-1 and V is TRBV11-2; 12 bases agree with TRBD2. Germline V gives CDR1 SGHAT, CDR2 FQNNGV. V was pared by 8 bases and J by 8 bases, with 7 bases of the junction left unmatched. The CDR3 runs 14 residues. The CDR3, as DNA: TGTGCCAGCGCCTTCGGACTAGCGGGGTATGAGCAGTTCTTC. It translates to CASAFGLAGYEQFF.

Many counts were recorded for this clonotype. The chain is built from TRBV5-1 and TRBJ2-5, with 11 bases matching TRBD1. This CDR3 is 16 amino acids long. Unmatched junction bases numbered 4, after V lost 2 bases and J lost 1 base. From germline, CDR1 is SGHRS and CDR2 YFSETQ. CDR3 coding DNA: TGCGCCAGCAGCTTCCAAGGGACAGGGGGCCAAGAGACCCAGTACTTC. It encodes CASSFQGTGGQETQYF.

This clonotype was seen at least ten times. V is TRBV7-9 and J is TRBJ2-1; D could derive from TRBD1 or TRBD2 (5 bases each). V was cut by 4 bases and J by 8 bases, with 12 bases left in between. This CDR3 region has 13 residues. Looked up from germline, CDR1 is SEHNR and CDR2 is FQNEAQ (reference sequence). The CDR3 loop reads CASSSRGEDEQFF. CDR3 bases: TGTGCCAGCAGCTCACGGGGCGAGGATGAGCAGTTCTTC. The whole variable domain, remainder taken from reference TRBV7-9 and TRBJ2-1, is DTGVSQNPRHKITKRGQNVTFRCDPISEHNRLYWYRQTLGQGPEFLTYFQNEAQLEKSRLLSDRFSAERPKGSFSTLEIQRTEQGDSAMYLCASSSRGEDEQFFGPGTRLTVL.

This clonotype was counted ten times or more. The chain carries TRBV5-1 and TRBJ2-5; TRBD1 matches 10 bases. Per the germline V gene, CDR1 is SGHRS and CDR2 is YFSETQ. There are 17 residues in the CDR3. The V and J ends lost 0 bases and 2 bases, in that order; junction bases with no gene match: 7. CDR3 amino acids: CASSLGPGQGLQETQYF. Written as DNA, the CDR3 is TGCGCCAGCAGCTTGGGTCCGGGACAGGGGCTTCAAGAGACCCAGTACTTC.

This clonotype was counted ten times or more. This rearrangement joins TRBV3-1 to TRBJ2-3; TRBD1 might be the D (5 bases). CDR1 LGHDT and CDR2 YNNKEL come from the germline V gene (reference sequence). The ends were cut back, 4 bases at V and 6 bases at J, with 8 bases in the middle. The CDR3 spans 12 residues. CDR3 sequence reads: CASSLPGDTQYF. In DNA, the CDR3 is TGTGCCAGCAGCCTCCCAGGGGATACGCAGTATTTT.

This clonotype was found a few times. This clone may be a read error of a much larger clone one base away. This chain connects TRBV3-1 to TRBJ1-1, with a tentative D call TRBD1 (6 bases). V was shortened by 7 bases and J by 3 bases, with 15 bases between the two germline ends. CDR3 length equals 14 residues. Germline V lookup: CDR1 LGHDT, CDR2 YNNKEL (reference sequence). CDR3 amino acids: CASKGGEGDTEAFF. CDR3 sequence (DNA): TGTGCCAGCAAAGGGGGGGAAGGGGACACTGAAGCTTTCTTT.

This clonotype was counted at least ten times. The chain's CDR3 is CSVEEGGRALRNEQFF. CDR3 DNA sequence: TGCAGCGTTGAAGAGGGCGGGAGGGCCCTTAGGAATGAGCAGTTCTTC. This chain uses TRBV29-1 with TRBJ2-1, with TRBD2 matching over 9 bases. The germline V gene encodes CDR1 SQVTM and CDR2 ANQGSEA. After removal of 0 bases from V and 7 bases from J, the junction contained 10 bases not matched to a gene. This CDR3 is 16 amino acids long.

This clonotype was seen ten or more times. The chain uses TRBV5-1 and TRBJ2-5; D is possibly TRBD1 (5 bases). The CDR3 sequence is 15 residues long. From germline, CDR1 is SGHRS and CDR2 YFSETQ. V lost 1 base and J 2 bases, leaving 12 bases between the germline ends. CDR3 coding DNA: TGCGCCAGCAGCTTGTTGTGGACACCTCAAGAGACCCAGTACTTC. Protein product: CASSLLWTPQETQYF.

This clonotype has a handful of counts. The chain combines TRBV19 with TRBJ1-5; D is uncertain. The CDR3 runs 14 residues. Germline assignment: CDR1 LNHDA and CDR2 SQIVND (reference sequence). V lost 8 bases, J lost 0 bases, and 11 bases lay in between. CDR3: CASRADYSNQPQHF. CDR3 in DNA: TGTGCCAGTCGGGCCGACTATAGCAATCAGCCCCAGCATTTT.

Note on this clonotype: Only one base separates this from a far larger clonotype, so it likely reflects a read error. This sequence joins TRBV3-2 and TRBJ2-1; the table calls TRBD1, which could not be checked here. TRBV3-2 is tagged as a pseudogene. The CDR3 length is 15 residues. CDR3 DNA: TGTTCCAGCAGCCTAGGACAACCTTCCTACAATGAGCAGTTCTTC. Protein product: CSSSLGQPSYNEQFF.